The next 26 T cell receptor beta chains were all read from a single sample in a study of cytomegalovirus exposure and HLA in healthy donors. Using immunoSEQ multiplex PCR, the repertoire was profiled, and TCRdb retains in-frame clones only, with some absent. Of roughly 130,000 clones listed, 75% to 90% were seen once; the top ten hold around 9%. The sequenced material came from PBMCs. All receptors come from a woman aged 18-29 years in good health and CMV-seropositive.

CDR3 sequence (DNA): TGTGCCAGCGGGTCTCTGGGCCACTCCTACGAGCAGTACTTC. Protein product: CASGSLGHSYEQYF. The chain joins TRBV28 to TRBJ2-7; no definite D call. The CDR3 contains 14 residues. Trimming stripped 8 bases from V and 0 bases from J, with 14 bases between. The V gene's germline CDR1 is MDHEN and CDR2 SYDVKM.

The chain couples TRBV20-1 to TRBJ2-7, with D unclear. The CDR3 contains 11 residues. In germline, CDR1 is DFQATT, CDR2 SNEGSKA (reference sequence). The ends were cut back, 5 bases at V and 4 bases at J, with 9 bases in the middle. The CDR3: CSALDGYEQYF. The CDR3 region has the DNA TGCAGTGCTTTAGACGGGTACGAGCAGTACTTC.

This chain links TRBV28 with TRBJ1-5; TRBD1 is a possible D gene (5 bases). Trimming left V 8 bases short and J 3 bases short, with 14 bases between. The CDR3 has 14 amino acids. The germline V gene encodes CDR1 MDHEN and CDR2 SYDVKM. This chain's CDR3 is CASGDGGINQPQHF. The CDR3 DNA reads TGTGCCAGCGGAGATGGGGGGATCAATCAGCCCCAGCATTTT.

The rearrangement uses TRBV6-6 and TRBJ2-5, with D possibly being TRBD2 (5 bases). Looked up from germline, CDR1 is MNHNY and CDR2 is SVGAGI (reference sequence). Trimming took 0 bases from V and 2 from J, leaving 10 bases between them. CDR3 size: 15 residues. The CDR3 region is CASSYSDYSQETQYF. The CDR3 DNA reads TGTGCCAGCAGTTACTCTGACTACTCACAAGAGACCCAGTACTTC.

This chain joins TRBV5-1 and TRBJ1-3; the match to TRBD1 covers 7 bases. The CDR3 length is 15 residues. With V trimmed by 3 bases and J by 0 bases, 3 bases remained unmatched. Germline-derived CDR1 and CDR2 are SGHRS and YFSETQ. The CDR3 spells CASSSTGPSGNTIYF. The DNA for the CDR3 is TGCGCCAGCAGCTCGACAGGGCCCTCTGGAAACACCATATATTTT.

The chain recombines TRBV28 with TRBJ1-1, with 10 bases identical to TRBD1. The CDR3 contains 16 residues. The J segment lost 5 bases and the V segment lost 5 bases, leaving 11 bases of the junction unmatched. Germline CDR1 is MDHEN and CDR2 is SYDVKM. The CDR3 bases are TGTGCCAGCAGTCCCCCGGGACAGGGGCCCTTGACTGAAGCTTTCTTT. This encodes CASSPPGQGPLTEAFF.

The gene calls are TRBV7-3 and TRBJ2-7, with 7 bases matching TRBD1. Germline trimming cut 6 bases from V and 2 bases from J; bases unmatched to any gene: 10. The CDR3 runs to 15 residues. Germline CDR1 SGHTA, CDR2 FQGTGA. In DNA, the CDR3 is TGTGCCAGCAGTAAAGAGGCAGGGGGTACCTACGAGCAGTACTTC. This encodes CASSKEAGGTYEQYF.

The gene calls are TRBV5-1 and TRBJ2-7; D remains unclear. V was shortened by 0 bases and J by 1 base, with 14 bases between the two germline ends. Germline V CDR1 and CDR2: SGHRS, YFSETQ. The CDR3 contains 16 residues. The CDR3 coding sequence is TGCGCCAGCAGCTTGGCCCCCCGGCAGGTTTCCTACGAGCAGTACTTC. It translates to CASSLAPRQVSYEQYF. Filled out from reference TRBV5-1 and TRBJ2-7, the complete variable domain reads KAGVTQTPRYLIKTRGQQVTLSCSPISGHRSVSWYQQTPGQGLQFLFEYFSETQRNKGNFPGRFSGRQFSNSRSEMNVSTLELGDSALYLCASSLAPRQVSYEQYFGPGTRLTVT.

The chain carries TRBV9 and TRBJ2-1; D might be TRBD1 (6 bases). This CDR3 is 14 amino acids long. V dropped 2 bases and J dropped 4 bases, with 10 bases sitting between them. Germline CDR1 reads SGDLS; CDR2 reads YYNGEE. CDR3 amino acids: CASSVGTKYNEQFF. CDR3 coding DNA: TGTGCCAGCAGCGTCGGGACAAAATACAATGAGCAGTTCTTC.

The chain uses TRBV4-2 and TRBJ2-7; the match to TRBD2 covers 10 bases. Trimming cost V 0 bases and J 1 base; bases outside gene matches: 6. Germline loops: CDR1 LGHNA, CDR2 YNFKEQ. The CDR3 spans 17 residues. In nucleotides, the CDR3 is TGTGCCAGCAGCCAAGATAAGCGGGGGGGCACATCCTACGAGCAGTACTTC. Translated, it gives CASSQDKRGGTSYEQYF.

The V call is TRBV9, the J call TRBJ2-5; D is possibly TRBD1 (6 bases). The CDR3 consists of 15 residues. V shed 0 bases and J shed 5 bases, with 14 bases lying between them. Germline-derived CDR1 and CDR2 are SGDLS and YYNGEE. The DNA of the CDR3 is TGTGCCAGCAGCGTAGGGCAGGGGAAGGCGGAGACCCAGTACTTC. It is translated as CASSVGQGKAETQYF.

This clone showed up just once. The gene calls are TRBV7-9 and TRBJ1-4; possible D gene TRBD1, 5 bases. Germline values: CDR1 SEHNR, CDR2 FQNEAQ (reference sequence). The CDR3 has 17 amino acids. Trimming removed 5 bases from V and 3 bases from J, with 19 bases in between. In DNA form, the CDR3 reads TGTGCCAGCAGCCCCGTGGGCGTGGGCAGGGCTAATGAAAAACTGTTTTTT. Translating gives CASSPVGVGRANEKLFF.

Only a few counts were recorded for this clone. The chain combines TRBV15 with TRBJ1-6, with D possibly being TRBD1 (5 bases). In germline, CDR1 is LNHNV, CDR2 YYDKDF (reference sequence). The length of the CDR3 is 14 residues. V lost 1 base and J lost 9, with 10 bases in between. The CDR3 protein is CATSRGLQGSPLHF. The CDR3 region has the DNA TGTGCCACCAGCAGAGGCTTGCAGGGTTCACCCCTCCACTTT.

The rearrangement joins TRBV28 to TRBJ1-4; D remains unclear. The CDR3 has 11 residues. V was clipped by 6 bases and J by 8 bases, with 7 bases between them. Germline V CDR1 and CDR2: MDHEN, SYDVKM. The CDR3 spells CASRLREKLFF. Written as DNA, the CDR3 is TGTGCCAGCAGGTTGAGGGAAAAACTGTTTTTT.

J is TRBJ1-1 and V is TRBV9, with 7 positions matching TRBD1. The V segment lost 0 bases and the J segment 2 bases; nucleotides outside the gene matches: 4. This CDR3 is built from 15 residues. Germline CDR1 is SGDLS and CDR2 is YYNGEE. CDR3 amino acids: CASSVETGKNTEAFF. The CDR3 DNA follows: TGTGCCAGCAGCGTAGAGACAGGGAAAAACACTGAAGCTTTCTTT.

This clone came up once. The genes are TRBV30 and TRBJ2-2; D gene uncertain. Germline CDR1 GTSNPN, CDR2 SVGIG (reference sequence). The CDR3 is 11 amino acids. Trimming pared 1 base from V and 9 bases from J, leaving 6 bases between. The CDR3 DNA is TGTGCCTGGAGTGCCGCGCGGGAGCTGTTTTTT. Protein product: CAWSAARELFF.

The rearrangement links TRBV11-3 to TRBJ2-2; TRBD2 matches 7 bases. CDR1 is SGHNT and CDR2 is YENEEA in the germline V gene. Germline trimming cut 4 bases from V and 4 bases from J; bases unmatched to any gene: 6. The CDR3 is 15 amino acids. CDR3 in amino acids: CASSSRTSSTGELFF. DNA for the CDR3: TGTGCCAGCAGCTCGAGGACTAGTTCCACCGGGGAGCTGTTTTTT.

This clone has more than one count but fewer than ten. V and J are TRBV7-9 and TRBJ2-1, with a possible D match to TRBD2 (6 bases). V lost 5 bases and J 8 bases, leaving 10 bases between the germline ends. Germline CDR1 reads SEHNR; CDR2 reads FQNEAQ (reference sequence). The CDR3 length is 12 residues. The CDR3 DNA reads as TGTGCCAGCAGCCTGAGGAGGGATGAGCAGTTCTTC. This sequence encodes CASSLRRDEQFF.

This clone was recorded only once. The V call is TRBV10-3, the J call TRBJ2-6; 7 bases fit TRBD1. CDR3 length: 17 residues. Germline CDR1 ENHRY, CDR2 SYGVKD. Unmatched junction bases numbered 4, after V lost 0 bases and J lost 2 bases. CDR3 coding DNA: TGTGCCATCAGTGAGTCAGACAGGGCAACTGGGGCCAACGTCCTGACTTTC. This translates into CAISESDRATGANVLTF.

The chain uses TRBV2 and TRBJ2-3; 13 nucleotides match TRBD2. The CDR3 runs to 16 residues. CDR1 is SNHLY and CDR2 is FYNNEI in the germline V gene. The V and J ends lost 4 bases and 5 bases, in that order; junction bases with no gene match: 6. Written as DNA, the CDR3 is TGTGCCAGCAGTGTTACTAGCGGGGGGGCCGGAGATACGCAGTATTTT. Translated: CASSVTSGGAGDTQYF.

V gene TRBV14 combines with J gene TRBJ2-1, with 7 positions matching TRBD2. J lost 8 bases, V lost 0 bases, and 10 bases had no gene match. Germline CDR1 and CDR2: SGHDN and FVKESK. The CDR3 has 16 amino acids. The CDR3 nucleotides are TGTGCCAGCAGCCAAGAATCGTGGGGAGGGCTGGATGAGCAGTTCTTC. Translating it yields CASSQESWGGLDEQFF.

This chain uses TRBV18 with TRBJ2-1; 7 bases are shared with TRBD2. The CDR3 is made up of 17 amino acids. Germline CDR1 is KGHSH and CDR2 is LQKENI. V lost 0 bases to trimming and J lost 4 bases; unmatched junction nucleotides: 9. The CDR3 DNA follows: TGTGCCAGCTCACCACCCATCCCCGGGGGGTCGTACAATGAGCAGTTCTTC. This encodes CASSPPIPGGSYNEQFF.

The chain links TRBV6-4 to TRBJ2-7, with a weak D call TRBD2 (6 bases). V was pared by 6 bases and J by 6 bases, with 30 bases between. Germline assignment: CDR1 MRHNA and CDR2 SNTAGT. CDR3 size: 18 residues. CDR3: CASRSREGRLVLWGEQYF. The CDR3 DNA is TGTGCCAGCAGATCTAGGGAAGGCCGACTAGTACTTTGGGGCGAGCAGTACTTC.

The rearrangement uses TRBV19 and TRBJ1-5, with TRBD1 matching 9 bases. Trimming removed 5 bases from V and 6 bases from J; junction bases left unmatched: 5. The CDR3 has 14 residues. Germline lookup yields CDR1 LNHDA and CDR2 SQIVND (reference sequence). CDR3 region: CASSPGTGPQPQHF. The CDR3 DNA reads as TGTGCCAGTAGTCCCGGGACAGGGCCTCAGCCCCAGCATTTT.

J is TRBJ1-5 and V is TRBV9; D is uncertain. V was clipped by 2 bases and J by 0 bases, with 6 bases between them. In germline, CDR1 is SGDLS, CDR2 YYNGEE. This CDR3 comprises 14 residues. CDR3 coding DNA: TGTGCCAGCAGCGTGGCCCATAGCAATCAGCCCCAGCATTTT. Translated: CASSVAHSNQPQHF. The entire variable domain, with the rest obtained from reference TRBV9 and TRBJ1-5, is as follows: DSGVTQTPKHLITATGQRVTLRCSPRSGDLSVYWYQQSLDQGLQFLIQYYNGEERAKGNILERFSAQQFPDLHSELNLSSLELGDSALYFCASSVAHSNQPQHFGDGTRLSIL.

The chain uses TRBV7-9 and TRBJ2-7; 8 bases align to TRBD2. The germline V gene encodes CDR1 SEHNR and CDR2 FQNEAQ (reference sequence). J gave up 4 bases and V 5 bases, and 7 bases lay outside the gene matches. CDR3 size: 14 residues. CDR3 sequence reads: CASSAGTRPYEQYF. The CDR3 nucleotides read TGTGCCAGCAGCGCCGGGACTAGGCCGTACGAGCAGTACTTC.